This T cell receptor (beta chain) was identified during a study of radiotherapy plus CTLA-4 blockade in lung cancer. For the study at large: Around 18% of enrolled patients responded objectively, and around 30% had disease control.

Findings of the study overall: Response was reportedly best predicted by early blood T cell clone dynamics, with interferon-beta. In blood, after radiotherapy plus ipilimumab, tumor-derived TCR clones expanded.

To note about this clone: The antigen remains undetermined.

Assay: immunoSEQ multiplex PCR; the TCRdb copy retains only in-frame clones and omits some. The table records tens of thousands of clones, around 84% of them present only once. The TCR comes from a human donor with non-small cell lung cancer that progressed on radiotherapy plus ipilimumab. Source: peripheral blood, taken from a patient treated with radiotherapy plus ipilimumab.

Here the CDR3 reads CASSAGQNYEQYF. In DNA form, the CDR3 reads TGTGCCAGCAGCGCCGGACAGAACTACGAGCAGTACTTC. The chain couples TRBV9 to TRBJ2-7; possibly TRBD1 for D (6 bases). CDR3 length: 13 residues. With 3 bases removed from V and 3 bases from J, the gap between germline ends came to 10 bases. The germline V gene has CDR1 SGDLS and CDR2 YYNGEE.